This entry describes one T cell receptor beta chain. Its antigen is not known. This sample is drawn from a study of T cells after yellow fever vaccination. Study findings and constraints: Among primary-vaccination clones, most reappeared after the booster, at 95% to 96% for CD4 and 85% to 90% for CD8.

A single record per CDR3 protein comes from TCRdb applying MiXCR to the 5' RACE reads. The sample lists approximately 550,000 distinct CDR3 sequences, about 19% seen once, with 14% in the top ten. The sequence derives from a young man who received the YFV17D yellow fever vaccine. This material consisted of PBMCs, taken 15 days after the yellow fever booster vaccination.

The DNA of the CDR3 is TGTGCCAGCAGCTTAGCCCCGCTACCTAAATTCGCCGAGACCCAGTACTTC. It specifies CASSLAPLPKFAETQYF. The chain couples TRBV7-2 to TRBJ2-5; D unresolved. This CDR3 spans 17 amino acids. Germline CDR1 and CDR2: SGHTA and FQGNSA. Trimming pared 0 bases from V and 5 bases from J, leaving 19 bases between.